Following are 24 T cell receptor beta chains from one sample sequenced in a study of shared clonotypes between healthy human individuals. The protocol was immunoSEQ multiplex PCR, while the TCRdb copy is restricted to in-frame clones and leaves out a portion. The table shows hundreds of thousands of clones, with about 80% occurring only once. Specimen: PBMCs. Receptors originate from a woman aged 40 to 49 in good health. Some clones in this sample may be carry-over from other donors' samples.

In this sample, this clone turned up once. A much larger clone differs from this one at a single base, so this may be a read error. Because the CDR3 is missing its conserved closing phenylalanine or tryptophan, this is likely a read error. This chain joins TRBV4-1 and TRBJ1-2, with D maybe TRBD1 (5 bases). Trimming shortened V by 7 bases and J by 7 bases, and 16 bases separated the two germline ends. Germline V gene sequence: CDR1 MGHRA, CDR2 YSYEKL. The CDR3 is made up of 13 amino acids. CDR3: CASTRMGGTGYTL. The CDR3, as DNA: TGCGCCAGCACCCGTATGGGGGGTACTGGCTACACCCTC.

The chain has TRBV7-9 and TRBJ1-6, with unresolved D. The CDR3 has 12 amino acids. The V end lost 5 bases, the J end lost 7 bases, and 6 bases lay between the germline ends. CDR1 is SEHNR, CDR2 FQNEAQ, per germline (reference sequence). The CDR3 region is CASSRENSPLHF. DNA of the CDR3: TGTGCCAGCAGCCGGGAAAATTCACCCCTCCACTTT. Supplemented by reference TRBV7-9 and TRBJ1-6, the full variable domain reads DTGVSQNPRHKITKRGQNVTFRCDPISEHNRLYWYRQTLGQGPEFLTYFQNEAQLEKSRLLSDRFSAERPKGSFSTLEIQRTEQGDSAMYLCASSRENSPLHFGNGTRLTVT.

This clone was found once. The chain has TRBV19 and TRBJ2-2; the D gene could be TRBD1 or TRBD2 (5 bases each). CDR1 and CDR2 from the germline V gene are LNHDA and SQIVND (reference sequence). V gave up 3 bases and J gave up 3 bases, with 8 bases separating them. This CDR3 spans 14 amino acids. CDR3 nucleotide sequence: TGTGCCAGTAGTATTCGGGACCACACCGGGGAGCTGTTTTTT. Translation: CASSIRDHTGELFF.

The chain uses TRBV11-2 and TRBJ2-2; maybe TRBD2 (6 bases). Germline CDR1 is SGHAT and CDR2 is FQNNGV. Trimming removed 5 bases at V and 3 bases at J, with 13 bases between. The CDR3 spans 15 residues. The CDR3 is CASSPRSGDTGELFF. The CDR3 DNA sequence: TGTGCCAGCAGCCCGCGCTCGGGAGACACCGGGGAGCTGTTTTTT. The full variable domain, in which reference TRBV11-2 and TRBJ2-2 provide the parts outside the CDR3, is EAGVAQSPRYKIIEKRQSVAFWCNPISGHATLYWYQQILGQGPKLLIQFQNNGVVDDSQLPKDRFSAERLKGVDSTLKIQPAKLEDSAVYLCASSPRSGDTGELFFGEGSRLTVL.

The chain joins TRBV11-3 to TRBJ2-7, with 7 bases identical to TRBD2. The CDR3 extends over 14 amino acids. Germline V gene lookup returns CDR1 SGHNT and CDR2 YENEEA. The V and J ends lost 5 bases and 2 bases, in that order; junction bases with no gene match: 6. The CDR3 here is CASSPGGLPYEQYF. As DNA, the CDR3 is TGTGCCAGCAGCCCGGGGGGTTTACCCTACGAGCAGTACTTC.

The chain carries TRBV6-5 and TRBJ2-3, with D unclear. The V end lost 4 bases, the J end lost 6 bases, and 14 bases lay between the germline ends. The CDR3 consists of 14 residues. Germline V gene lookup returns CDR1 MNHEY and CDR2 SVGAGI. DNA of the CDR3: TGTGCCAGCAGTTCCGGGTCTCCGCCGGATACGCAGTATTTT. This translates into CASSSGSPPDTQYF.

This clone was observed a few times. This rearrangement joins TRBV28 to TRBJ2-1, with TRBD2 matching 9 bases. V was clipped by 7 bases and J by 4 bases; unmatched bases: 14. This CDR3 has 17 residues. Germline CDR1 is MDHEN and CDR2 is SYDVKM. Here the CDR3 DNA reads TGTGCCAGCACTTACCCACGTGGCGGGAGGGGATACAATGAGCAGTTCTTC. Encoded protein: CASTYPRGGRGYNEQFF.

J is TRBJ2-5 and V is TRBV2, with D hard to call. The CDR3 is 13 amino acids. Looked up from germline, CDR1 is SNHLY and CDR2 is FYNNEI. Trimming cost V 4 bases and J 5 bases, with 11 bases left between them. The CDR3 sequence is CASSVGLEETQYF. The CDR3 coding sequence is TGTGCCAGCAGTGTTGGCTTGGAGGAGACCCAGTACTTC.

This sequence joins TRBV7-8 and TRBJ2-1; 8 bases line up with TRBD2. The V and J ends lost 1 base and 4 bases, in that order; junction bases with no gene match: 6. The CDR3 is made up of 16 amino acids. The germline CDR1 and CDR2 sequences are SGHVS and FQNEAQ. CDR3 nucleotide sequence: TGTGCCAGCAGCTTAGTTCTAGCGGGCCTATACAATGAGCAGTTCTTC. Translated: CASSLVLAGLYNEQFF.

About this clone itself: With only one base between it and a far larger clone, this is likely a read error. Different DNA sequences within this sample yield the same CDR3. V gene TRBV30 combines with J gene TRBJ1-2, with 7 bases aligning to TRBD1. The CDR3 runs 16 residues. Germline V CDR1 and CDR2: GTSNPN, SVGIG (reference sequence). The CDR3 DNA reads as TGTGCCTGGAGTGTCAACCCACAGGGGACTCACTATGGCTATACCTTC. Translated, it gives CAWSVNPQGTHYGYTF.

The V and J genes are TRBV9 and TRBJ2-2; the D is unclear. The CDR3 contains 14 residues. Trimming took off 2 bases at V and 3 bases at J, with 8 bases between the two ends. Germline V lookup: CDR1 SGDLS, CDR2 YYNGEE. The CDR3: CASSVWIDTGELFF. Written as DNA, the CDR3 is TGTGCCAGCAGCGTGTGGATAGACACCGGGGAGCTGTTTTTT.

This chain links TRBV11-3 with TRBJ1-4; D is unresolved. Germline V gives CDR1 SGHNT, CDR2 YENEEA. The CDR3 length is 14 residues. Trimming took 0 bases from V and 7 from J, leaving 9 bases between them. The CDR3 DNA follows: TGTGCCAGCAGCTTAGACAGTCTTGTTGAAAAACTGTTTTTT. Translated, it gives CASSLDSLVEKLFF. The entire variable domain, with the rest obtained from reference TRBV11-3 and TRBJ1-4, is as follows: EAGVVQSPRYKIIEKKQPVAFWCNPISGHNTLYWYLQNLGQGPELLIRYENEEAVDDSQLPKDRFSAERLKGVDSTLKIQPAELGDSAVYLCASSLDSLVEKLFFGSGTQLSVL.

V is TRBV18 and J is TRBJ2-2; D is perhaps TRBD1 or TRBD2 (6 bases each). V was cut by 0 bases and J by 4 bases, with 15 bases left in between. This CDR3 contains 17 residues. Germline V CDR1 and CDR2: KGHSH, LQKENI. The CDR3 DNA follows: TGTGCCAGCTCACCACCGGAGGGGGTTAGCGGCACCGGGGAGCTGTTTTTT. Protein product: CASSPPEGVSGTGELFF. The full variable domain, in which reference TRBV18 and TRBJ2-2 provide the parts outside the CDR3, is NAGVMQNPRHLVRRRGQEARLRCSPMKGHSHVYWYRQLPEEGLKFMVYLQKENIIDESGMPKERFSAEFPKEGPSILRIQQVVRGDSAAYFCASSPPEGVSGTGELFFGEGSRLTVL.

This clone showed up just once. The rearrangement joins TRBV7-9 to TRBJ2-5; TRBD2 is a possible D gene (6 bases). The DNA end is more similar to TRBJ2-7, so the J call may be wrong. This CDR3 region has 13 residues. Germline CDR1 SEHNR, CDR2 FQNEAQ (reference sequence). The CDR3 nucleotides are TGTGCCAGCAGCTTGCCGGACTACTACGAGCAGTACTTC. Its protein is CASSLPDYYEQYF.

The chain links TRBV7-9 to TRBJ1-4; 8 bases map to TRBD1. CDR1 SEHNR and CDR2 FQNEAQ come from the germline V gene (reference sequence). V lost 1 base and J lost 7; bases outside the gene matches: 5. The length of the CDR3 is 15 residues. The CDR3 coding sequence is TGTGCCAGCAGCTTAGGCGTGGGACAGGCTGAAAAACTGTTTTTT. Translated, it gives CASSLGVGQAEKLFF.

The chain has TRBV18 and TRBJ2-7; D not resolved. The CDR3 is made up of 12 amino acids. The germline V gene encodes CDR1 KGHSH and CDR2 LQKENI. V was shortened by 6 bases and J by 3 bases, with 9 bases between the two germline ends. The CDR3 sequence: CASSTSHYEQYF. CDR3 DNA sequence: TGTGCCAGCTCGACGTCACACTACGAGCAGTACTTC. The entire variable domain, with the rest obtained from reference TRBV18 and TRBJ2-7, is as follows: NAGVMQNPRHLVRRRGQEARLRCSPMKGHSHVYWYRQLPEEGLKFMVYLQKENIIDESGMPKERFSAEFPKEGPSILRIQQVVRGDSAAYFCASSTSHYEQYFGPGTRLTVT.

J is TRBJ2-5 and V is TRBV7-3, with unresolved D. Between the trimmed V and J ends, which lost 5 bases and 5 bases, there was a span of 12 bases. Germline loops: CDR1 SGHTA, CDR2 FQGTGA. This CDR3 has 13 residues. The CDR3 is CASSKDGLETQYF. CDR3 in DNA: TGTGCCAGCAGCAAAGACGGGTTGGAGACCCAGTACTTC. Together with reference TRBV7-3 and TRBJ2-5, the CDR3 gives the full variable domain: GAGVSQTPSNKVTEKGKYVELRCDPISGHTALYWYRQSLGQGPEFLIYFQGTGAADDSGLPNDRFFAVRPEGSVSTLKIQRTERGDSAVYLCASSKDGLETQYFGPGTRLLVL.

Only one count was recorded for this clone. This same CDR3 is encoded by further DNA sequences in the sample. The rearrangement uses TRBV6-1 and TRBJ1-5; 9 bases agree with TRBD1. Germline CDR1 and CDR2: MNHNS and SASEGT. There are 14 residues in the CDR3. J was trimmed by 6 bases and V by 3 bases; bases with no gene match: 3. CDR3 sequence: CASSEDRGGQPQHF. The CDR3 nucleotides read TGTGCCAGCAGTGAGGACAGGGGCGGTCAGCCCCAGCATTTT.

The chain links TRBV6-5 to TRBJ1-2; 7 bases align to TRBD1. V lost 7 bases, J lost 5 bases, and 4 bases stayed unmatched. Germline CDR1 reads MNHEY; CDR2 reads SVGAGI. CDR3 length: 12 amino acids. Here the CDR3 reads CASTQGGYGYTF. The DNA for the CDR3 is TGTGCCAGCACCCAGGGGGGATATGGCTACACCTTC.

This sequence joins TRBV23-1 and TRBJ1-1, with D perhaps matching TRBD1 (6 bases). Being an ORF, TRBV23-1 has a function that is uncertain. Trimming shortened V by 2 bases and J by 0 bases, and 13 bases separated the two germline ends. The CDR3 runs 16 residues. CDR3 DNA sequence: TGCGCCAGCAGTCAAATCTCGGACAGTTTGAACACTGAAGCTTTCTTT. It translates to CASSQISDSLNTEAFF.

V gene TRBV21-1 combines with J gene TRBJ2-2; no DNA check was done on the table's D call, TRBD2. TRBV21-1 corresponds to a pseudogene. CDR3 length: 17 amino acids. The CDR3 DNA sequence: TGTGCCAGCAGCAAAGAGGGAGGAAAAACGAACACCGGGGAGCTGTTTTTT. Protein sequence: CASSKEGGKTNTGELFF.

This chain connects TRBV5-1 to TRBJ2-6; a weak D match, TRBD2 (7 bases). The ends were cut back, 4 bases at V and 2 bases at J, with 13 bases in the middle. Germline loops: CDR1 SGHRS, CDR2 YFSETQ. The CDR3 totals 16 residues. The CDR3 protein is CASSTGGLTGANVLTF. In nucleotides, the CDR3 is TGCGCCAGCAGCACCGGGGGGCTTACTGGGGCCAACGTCCTGACTTTC. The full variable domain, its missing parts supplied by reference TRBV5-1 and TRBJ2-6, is KAGVTQTPRYLIKTRGQQVTLSCSPISGHRSVSWYQQTPGQGLQFLFEYFSETQRNKGNFPGRFSGRQFSNSRSEMNVSTLELGDSALYLCASSTGGLTGANVLTFGAGSRLTVL.

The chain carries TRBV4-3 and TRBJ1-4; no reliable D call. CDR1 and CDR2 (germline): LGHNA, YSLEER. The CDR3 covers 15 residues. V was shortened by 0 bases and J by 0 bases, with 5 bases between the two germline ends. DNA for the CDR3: TGCGCCAGCAGCCAAGATTCGGCAACTAATGAAAAACTGTTTTTT. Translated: CASSQDSATNEKLFF.

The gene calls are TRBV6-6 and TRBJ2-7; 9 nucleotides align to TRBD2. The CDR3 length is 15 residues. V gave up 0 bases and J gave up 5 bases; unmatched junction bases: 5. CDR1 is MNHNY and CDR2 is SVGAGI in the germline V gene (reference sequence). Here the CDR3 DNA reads TGTGCCAGCAGTTACTCGAGACTAGCGGTACACGAGCAGTACTTC. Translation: CASSYSRLAVHEQYF.